The 8 T cell receptor beta chains reported below all come from one sample, sequenced in a study of vaccination effects on CD4 cells after COVID-19. Following a roughly ten-day culture, CD4+ T cells were purified. Infection with SARS-CoV-2 occurred in the person between March and December 2020, and PCR confirmed it. Two doses of BNT162b2 or mRNA-1273 vaccine were administered to participants. These receptors have no identified antigens. Clones were sequenced by immunoSEQ multiplex PCR, and TCRdb holds only the in-frame ones, with some missing. This table holds tens of thousands of clones, around three quarters found once. This sample comprised CD4+ T cells from PBMCs cultured without peptide, obtained after COVID-19 vaccination. The receptors shown here come from a human donor who had a prior SARS-CoV-2 infection.

The chain combines TRBV6-6 with TRBJ1-1; 7 bases line up with TRBD1. V lost 5 bases to trimming and J lost 4 bases; unmatched junction nucleotides: 7. Per germline, CDR1 MNHNY and CDR2 SVGAGI (reference sequence). This CDR3 contains 14 residues. The CDR3 sequence is CASSRGTASTEAFF. The CDR3 region has the DNA TGTGCCAGCAGTAGGGGGACAGCGAGCACTGAAGCTTTCTTT.

The chain employs TRBV9 and TRBJ1-6; TRBD1 aligns across 9 bases. CDR3 length: 17 amino acids. Trimming cost V 3 bases and J 7 bases; bases outside gene matches: 11. CDR1 is SGDLS and CDR2 is YYNGEE in the germline V gene. CDR3: CASSALAGQGENSPLHF. The DNA of the CDR3 is TGTGCCAGCAGCGCACTGGCGGGACAGGGCGAAAATTCACCCCTCCACTTT. Based on the CDR3 plus reference TRBV9 and TRBJ1-6, the full variable domain is DSGVTQTPKHLITATGQRVTLRCSPRSGDLSVYWYQQSLDQGLQFLIQYYNGEERAKGNILERFSAQQFPDLHSELNLSSLELGDSALYFCASSALAGQGENSPLHFGNGTRLTVT.

This chain links TRBV10-3 with TRBJ2-2; TRBD2 matches at 13 bases. The CDR3 extends over 17 amino acids. Germline values: CDR1 ENHRY, CDR2 SYGVKD. J was trimmed by 6 bases and V by 4 bases; bases with no gene match: 8. CDR3 sequence (DNA): TGTGCCATCAGTGGGGGACTAGCGGGAAATTTAGCCGGGGAGCTGTTTTTT. It yields the protein CAISGGLAGNLAGELFF.

The V and J genes are TRBV6-4 and TRBJ2-7, with TRBD2 matching 14 bases. V was clipped by 3 bases and J by 2 bases; unmatched bases: 12. Germline lookup yields CDR1 MRHNA and CDR2 SNTAGT. CDR3 length: 19 amino acids. The CDR3: CASSEMTSGRALPPYEQYF. The CDR3 DNA reads as TGTGCCAGCAGTGAAATGACTAGCGGGAGGGCCCTCCCTCCCTACGAGCAGTACTTC.

The table lists this clone with a few counts. The J gene is TRBJ2-7, the V gene TRBV6-5, with 9 bases fitting TRBD1. This CDR3 is 14 amino acids long. V was pared by 7 bases and J by 3 bases, with 7 bases of the junction left unmatched. Germline lookup yields CDR1 MNHEY and CDR2 SVGAGI. The CDR3 sequence: CASTPGQGVYEQYF. CDR3 coding DNA: TGTGCCAGCACCCCGGGACAGGGAGTCTACGAGCAGTACTTC.

This clone was recorded once. The chain is built from TRBV6-5 and TRBJ1-5, with a weak D call TRBD1 (6 bases). V gave up 4 bases and J gave up 0 bases, with 13 bases separating them. Germline assignment: CDR1 MNHEY and CDR2 SVGAGI. The CDR3 covers 16 residues. The CDR3 coding sequence is TGTGCCAGCAGTTCTACAGGGAGGTATAGCAATCAGCCCCAGCATTTT. The encoded protein is CASSSTGRYSNQPQHF.

The sample holds a few counts of this clone. The chain combines TRBV5-1 with TRBJ1-6; TRBD1 is a possible D gene (5 bases). Germline values: CDR1 SGHRS, CDR2 YFSETQ. This CDR3 is built from 16 residues. The V end lost 0 bases, the J end lost 6 bases, and 13 bases lay between the germline ends. The CDR3: CASSLVGDPANSPLHF. DNA for the CDR3: TGCGCCAGCAGCTTGGTGGGGGATCCGGCTAATTCACCCCTCCACTTT.

The V call is TRBV6-5, the J call TRBJ1-3; D gene uncertain. CDR1 and CDR2 (germline): MNHEY, SVGAGI. The ends were cut back, 0 bases at V and 3 bases at J, with 9 bases in the middle. The CDR3 runs to 15 residues. The CDR3 loop reads CASSYSSGVGNTIYF. DNA for the CDR3: TGTGCCAGCAGTTACTCGAGTGGAGTTGGAAACACCATATATTTT.